Sequencing of this TCR beta chain was carried out in a study of T cells in Graves' hyperthyroidism and ophthalmopathy. Study findings and constraints: Blood samples included most of the expanded thyroid clonotypes exceeding 0.001.

Of note for this clonotype: The antigen remains undetermined.

Template material for amplifying TCR beta CDR3 regions consisted of RNA transcripts. Carried out on the TCR CDR3, a first-round RT-PCR used the HTBI primer set. In TCRdb, the multiplex PCR reads were re-called with MiXCR into one record per CDR3 protein. The sample lists about 400,000 distinct CDR3 sequences, about 15% occurring once. Uncontrolled infections, other autoimmune diseases, pregnancy or lactation led to exclusion of patients. Each diagnosis drew on symptoms, thyroxine, TRAb, thyroid ultrasound and orbital computed tomography findings. PBMCs came from 9 to 10 ml fresh peripheral blood. This CDR3 comprises 16 residues. V lost 2 bases, J lost 4 bases, and 18 bases lay in between.

The source of this sequence is a young woman with Graves' hyperthyroidism. The material sequenced was blood. The J gene is TRBJ2-7, the V gene TRBV12-3 or TRBV12-4; weak D call: TRBD2 (6 bases). In DNA, the CDR3 is TGTGCCAGCAGTTTACCGGGAAACGGGGGATATTACGAGCAGTACTTC. It is translated as CASSLPGNGGYYEQYF.